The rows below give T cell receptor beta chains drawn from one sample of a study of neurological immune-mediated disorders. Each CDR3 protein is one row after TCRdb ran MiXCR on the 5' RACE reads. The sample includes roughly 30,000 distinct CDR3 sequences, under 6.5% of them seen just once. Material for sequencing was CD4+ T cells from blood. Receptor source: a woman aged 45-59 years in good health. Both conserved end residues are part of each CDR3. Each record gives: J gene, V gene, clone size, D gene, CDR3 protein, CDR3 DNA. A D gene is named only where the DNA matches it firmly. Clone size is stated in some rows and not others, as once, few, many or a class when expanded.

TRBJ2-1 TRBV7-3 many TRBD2 CASSPGRGAGGAYLVGNEQFF TGTGCCAGCAGCCCAGGCCGGGGGGCGGGAGGGGCTTATTTAGTAGGCAATGAGCAGTTCTTC
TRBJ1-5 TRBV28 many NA CASRTGTRNQPQHF TGTGCCAGCAGGACAGGCACCCGCAATCAGCCCCAGCATTTT
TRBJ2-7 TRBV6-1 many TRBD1 CASMGQVNGYEQYF TGTGCCAGCATGGGACAGGTCAATGGATACGAGCAGTACTTC
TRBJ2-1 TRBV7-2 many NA CASSPEIRDPRWHNEQFF TGTGCCAGCAGTCCTGAAATCAGGGACCCGAGGTGGCACAATGAGCAGTTCTTC
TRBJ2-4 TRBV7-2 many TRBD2 CASSSGLAGRSNIQYF TGTGCCAGCAGCTCTGGACTAGCGGGAAGGTCAAACATTCAGTACTTC
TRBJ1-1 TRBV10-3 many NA CAIRNRFSEAFF TGTGCCATCAGAAACAGATTCTCTGAAGCTTTCTTT
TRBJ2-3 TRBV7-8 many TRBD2 CASRESGTLTDTQYF TGTGCCAGCAGGGAGAGCGGGACCCTCACAGATACGCAGTATTTT
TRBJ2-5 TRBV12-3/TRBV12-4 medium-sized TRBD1 CASSQDRGETQYF TGTGCCAGCAGCCAAGACAGGGGTGAGACCCAGTACTTC
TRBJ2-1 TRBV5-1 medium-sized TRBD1 CASSFPGQSYNEQFF TGCGCCAGCAGTTTTCCGGGACAGTCCTACAATGAGCAGTTCTTC
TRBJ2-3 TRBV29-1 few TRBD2 CSVDHSGGTQYF TGCAGCGTTGACCACTCGGGGGGGACGCAGTATTTT
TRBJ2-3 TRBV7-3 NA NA CASGDGLNPDTQYF TGTGCCAGCGGGGACGGTCTGAACCCAGATACGCAGTATTTT
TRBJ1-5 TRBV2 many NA CANTDGPNQPQHF TGTGCCAATACCGACGGCCCCAATCAGCCCCAGCATTTT
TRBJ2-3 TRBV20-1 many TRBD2 CSATGLAGRADTQYF TGCAGTGCTACCGGACTAGCGGGCAGGGCAGATACGCAGTATTTT
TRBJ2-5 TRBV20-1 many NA CSSGPDQETQYF TGCAGTTCGGGGCCTGACCAAGAGACCCAGTACTTC
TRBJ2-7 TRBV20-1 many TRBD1 CSGRTGNSYEQYF TGCAGTGGAAGGACAGGGAACTCCTACGAGCAGTACTTC
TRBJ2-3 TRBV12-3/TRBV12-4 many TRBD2 CASSLWRGTTDTQYF TGTGCCAGCAGTTTGTGGCGGGGGACCACAGATACGCAGTATTTT
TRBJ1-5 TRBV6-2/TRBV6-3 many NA CASSYGGRLRHRNQPQHF TGTGCCAGCAGTTACGGGGGGCGGCTTCGGCATCGCAATCAGCCCCAGCATTTT
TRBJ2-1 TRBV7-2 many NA CASSLTLGSFVEQFF TGTGCCAGCAGCTTAACGCTAGGATCTTTTGTTGAGCAGTTCTTC
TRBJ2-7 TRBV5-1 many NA CASSSYTNYEQYF TGCGCCAGCAGCTCCTACACGAACTACGAGCAGTACTTC
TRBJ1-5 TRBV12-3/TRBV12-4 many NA CASSLTDSNQPQHF TGTGCCAGCAGTTTGACGGATAGCAATCAGCCCCAGCATTTT
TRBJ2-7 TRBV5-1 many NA CASSGGTWTQAEQYF TGCGCCAGCAGCGGGGGGACATGGACCCAAGCCGAGCAGTACTTC
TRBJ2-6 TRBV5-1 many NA CASTPLPSGANVLTF TGCGCCAGCACCCCGTTACCCTCTGGGGCCAACGTCCTGACTTTC
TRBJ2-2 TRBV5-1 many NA CASSLSQYTGELFF TGCGCCAGCAGTTTGAGTCAGTACACCGGGGAGCTGTTTTTT
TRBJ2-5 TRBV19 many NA CASSILGLEETQYF TGTGCCAGTAGTATCTTAGGTTTGGAAGAGACCCAGTACTTC
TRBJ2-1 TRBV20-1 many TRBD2 CSPPGGPSNEQFF TGCAGCCCCCCGGGAGGGCCGAGTAATGAGCAGTTCTTC
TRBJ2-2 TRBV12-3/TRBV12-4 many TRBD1 CASSRQGPVRELFF TGTGCCAGCAGCAGACAGGGTCCGGTACGGGAGCTGTTTTTT
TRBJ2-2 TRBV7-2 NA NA CASSKNRGTGPSTGELFF TGTGCCAGCAGCAAGAACCGCGGGACGGGGCCGAGCACCGGGGAGCTGTTTTTT
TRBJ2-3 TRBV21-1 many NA CASSKRDSTDTQYF TGTGCCAGCAGCAAAAGAGACAGTACAGATACGCAGTATTTT
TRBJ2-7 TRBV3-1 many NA CASSQVRLQGHEQYF TGTGCCAGCAGCCAAGTACGGCTACAGGGCCACGAGCAGTACTTC
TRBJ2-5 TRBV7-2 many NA CASSFSGPGSGTQYF TGTGCCAGCAGCTTTTCGGGCCCAGGATCGGGGACCCAGTACTTC
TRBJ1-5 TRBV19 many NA CASSIEQGQPQHF TGTGCCAGTAGTATAGAACAGGGTCAGCCCCAGCATTTT
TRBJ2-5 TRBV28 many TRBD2 CASSLGTSGRRGQETQYF TGTGCCAGCAGTCTTGGGACTAGCGGGAGAAGAGGGCAAGAGACCCAGTACTTC
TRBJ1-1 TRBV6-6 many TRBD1 CASSTRGDGTEAFF TGTGCCAGCAGTACCAGGGGGGATGGGACTGAAGCTTTCTTT
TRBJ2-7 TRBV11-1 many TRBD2 CASSLAAGGYEQYF TGTGCCAGCAGCTTAGCAGCGGGAGGTTACGAGCAGTACTTC
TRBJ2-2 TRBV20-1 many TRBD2 CSARGGSRGTGELFF TGCAGTGCTCGGGGGGGCTCGAGGGGCACCGGGGAGCTGTTTTTT
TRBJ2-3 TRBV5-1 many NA CASSLDGTVTDTQYF TGCGCCAGCAGCTTAGATGGGACGGTCACAGATACGCAGTATTTT
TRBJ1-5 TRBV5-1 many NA CASSWGGRDHQPQHF TGCGCCAGCAGCTGGGGGGGCAGGGACCATCAGCCCCAGCATTTT
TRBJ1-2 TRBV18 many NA CASSPMQVGYGYTF TGTGCCAGCTCACCTATGCAGGTCGGCTATGGCTACACCTTC
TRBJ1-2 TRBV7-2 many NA CASSLALGLTF TGTGCCAGCAGCTTAGCGTTGGGACTTACCTTC
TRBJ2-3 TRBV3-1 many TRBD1 CASRQRTGGSDTQYF TGTGCCAGCAGACAGAGGACAGGGGGGTCAGATACGCAGTATTTT
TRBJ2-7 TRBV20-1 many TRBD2 CSARLAGQKSYEQYF TGCAGTGCAAGATTAGCGGGTCAAAAGTCCTACGAGCAGTACTTC
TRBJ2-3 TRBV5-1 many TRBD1 CASSFGTAIQTDTQYF TGCGCCAGCAGCTTCGGGACAGCCATTCAGACAGATACGCAGTATTTT
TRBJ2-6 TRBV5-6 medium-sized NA CASSLSGSGANVLTF TGTGCCAGCAGCTTGAGTGGGTCTGGGGCCAACGTCCTGACTTTC
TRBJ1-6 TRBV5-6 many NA CASSGGVQSPLHF TGTGCCAGCAGCGGCGGGGTTCAATCACCCCTCCACTTT
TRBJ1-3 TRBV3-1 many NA CASSQGRVDGNTIYF TGTGCCAGCAGCCAGGGCAGGGTAGATGGAAACACCATATATTTT
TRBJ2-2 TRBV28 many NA CASSLWDTGELFF TGTGCCAGCAGTCTATGGGACACCGGGGAGCTGTTTTTT
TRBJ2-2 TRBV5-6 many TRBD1 CASSRGGASLTGELFF TGTGCCAGCAGTAGAGGGGGCGCTAGCCTCACCGGGGAGCTGTTTTTT
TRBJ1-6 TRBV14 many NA CASSQDLESPLHF TGTGCCAGCAGCCAAGATTTGGAATCACCCCTCCACTTT
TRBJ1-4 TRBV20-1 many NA CSAARSGLGTNEKLFF TGCAGTGCCGCTAGATCGGGGTTAGGCACTAATGAAAAACTGTTTTTT
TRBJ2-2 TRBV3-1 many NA CASSQDSRTGELFF TGTGCCAGCAGCCAAGATTCGCGTACCGGGGAGCTGTTTTTT
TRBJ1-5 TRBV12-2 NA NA CASRLALKVF TGTGCAAGTCGCTTAGCCTTAAAGGTCTTT
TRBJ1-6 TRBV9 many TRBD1 CASSSGGQGANSPLHF TGTGCCAGCAGCTCAGGTGGACAGGGGGCCAATTCACCCCTCCACTTT
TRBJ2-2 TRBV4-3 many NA CASSQRRITGELFF TGCGCCAGCAGCCAAAGGAGAATAACCGGGGAGCTGTTTTTT
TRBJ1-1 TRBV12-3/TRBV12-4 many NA CAGTQVSGTEAFF TGTGCCGGAACCCAGGTCTCGGGCACTGAAGCTTTCTTT
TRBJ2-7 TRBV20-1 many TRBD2 CSARVLAGGTYEQYF TGCAGTGCTAGAGTCCTAGCGGGAGGAACCTACGAGCAGTACTTC